This TCR beta chain was documented in a study of shared clonotypes between healthy human individuals. Clones were sequenced by immunoSEQ multiplex PCR, and TCRdb holds only the in-frame ones, with some missing. The table lists some 2,100,000 clones, 90% to 95% of them singletons, with about 1.8% in the top ten. Positively selected for CCR7, the CD45RO-negative cells used as naive CD8 cells excluded terminally differentiated effector memory CD45RA+ cells. V lost 0 bases, J lost 3 bases, and 15 bases lay in between. CDR1 SGHDT and CDR2 YYEEEE come from the germline V gene. The CDR3 runs to 16 residues.

Sequences were obtained from naive CD8+ T cells from PBMCs. This clonotype was obtained from a man between 18 and 29 years old in good health. Some clones in this sample may be carry-over from other donors' samples. The rearrangement links TRBV5-6 to TRBJ1-2; D is undetermined. The CDR3 loop reads CASSLEVPGSYYGYTF. DNA for the CDR3: TGTGCCAGCAGCTTGGAAGTTCCCGGCAGCTACTATGGCTACACCTTC.